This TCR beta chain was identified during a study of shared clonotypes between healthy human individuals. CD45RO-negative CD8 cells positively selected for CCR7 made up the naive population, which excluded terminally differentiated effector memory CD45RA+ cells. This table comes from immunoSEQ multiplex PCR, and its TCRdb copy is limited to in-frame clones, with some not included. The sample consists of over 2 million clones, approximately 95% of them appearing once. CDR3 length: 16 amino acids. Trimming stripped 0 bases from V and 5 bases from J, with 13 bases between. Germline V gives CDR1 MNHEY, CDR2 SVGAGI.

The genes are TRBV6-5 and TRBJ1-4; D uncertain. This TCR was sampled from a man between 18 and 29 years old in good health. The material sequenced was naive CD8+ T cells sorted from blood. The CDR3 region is CASSYSFTEINEKLFF. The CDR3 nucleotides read TGTGCCAGCAGTTACTCGTTCACAGAAATAAATGAAAAACTGTTTTTT.